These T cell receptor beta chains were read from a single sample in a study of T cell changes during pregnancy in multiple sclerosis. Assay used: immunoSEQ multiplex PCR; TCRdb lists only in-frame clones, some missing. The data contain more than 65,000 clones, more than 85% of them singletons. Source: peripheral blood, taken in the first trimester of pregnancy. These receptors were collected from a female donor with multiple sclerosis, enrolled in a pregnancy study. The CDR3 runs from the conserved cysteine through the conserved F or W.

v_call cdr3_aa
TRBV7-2 CASSFELVLEQYF
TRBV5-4 CASSSKKHWGGQETQYF
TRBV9 CASSVGGSTDTQYF
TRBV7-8 CASSSGTGPYTGELFF
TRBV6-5 CASSSTGSVHEQYF
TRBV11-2 CASSEDRGYYNEQFF
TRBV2 CASSYSQKETQYF
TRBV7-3 CASSTGTSGRIGELFF
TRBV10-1 CASSGHLGTGSLNTQYF
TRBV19 CASSGDRGNSREQYF
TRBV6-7 CASSYTRQETQYF
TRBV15 CATSRDSEGAGGNQPQHF
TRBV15 CATSRAGAAKPYEQYF
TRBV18 CASSPPANEKLFF
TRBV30 CAWSVRRGTEAFF
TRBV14 CASRRQGGTDTQYF
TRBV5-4 CASSVQGEAFF
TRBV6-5 CASSYSNTYNEQFF
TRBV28 CASSPTLAGKIEQFF
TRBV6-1 CASVAGGNYGYTF
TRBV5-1 CASSPGHMNTEAFF
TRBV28 CASSLPGTAGEAFF
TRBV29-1 CSVDGDTYEQYF
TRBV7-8 CASSPLGPRGRGYTF
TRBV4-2 CASSQIGTSGYNEQFF
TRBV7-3 CASSLAGAGTEAFF
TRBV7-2 CASSLVNSGGTQYF
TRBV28 CASSFAQGIGYTF